The 9 T cell receptor beta chains presented below share a single source sample, sequenced in a study of cytomegalovirus exposure and HLA in healthy donors. Method: immunoSEQ multiplex PCR; TCRdb's copy keeps in-frame clones and lacks some. The sample contains 120,000 or so clones, about 87% of which appear only once. The material sequenced was PBMCs. Every receptor here comes from a woman younger than 35 in good health and CMV-seronegative.

The V call is TRBV11-2, the J call TRBJ2-2; 9 bases map to TRBD1. The CDR3 runs to 14 residues. The J segment lost 7 bases and the V segment lost 6 bases, leaving 6 bases of the junction unmatched. CDR1 is SGHAT and CDR2 is FQNNGV in the germline V gene. CDR3 in amino acids: CASRRDRVGGELFF. The DNA of the CDR3 is TGTGCCAGCAGACGGGACAGGGTTGGCGGGGAGCTGTTTTTT.

About this clone itself: This sample also contains other DNA sequences that code for the same CDR3. The chain is built from TRBV25-1 and TRBJ2-2; 11 nucleotides agree with TRBD1. The germline CDR1 and CDR2 sequences are MGHDK and SYGVNS. CDR3 length equals 18 residues. The ends lost 7 bases at V and 4 bases at J; junction bases unmatched: 14. The CDR3 region is CASTGSPGQGGGTGELFF. Here the CDR3 DNA reads TGTGCCAGCACCGGATCACCGGGACAGGGGGGGGGCACCGGGGAGCTGTTTTTT.

The rearrangement links TRBV13 to TRBJ1-4; 12 positions match TRBD1. The ends lost 5 bases at V and 8 bases at J; junction bases unmatched: 9. This CDR3 contains 16 residues. Germline lookup yields CDR1 PRHDT and CDR2 FYEKMQ (reference sequence). CDR3 nucleotide sequence: TGTGCCAGCAGCCGACAAGGGACAGGGGGCGGCGAAAAACTGTTTTTT. Its translation: CASSRQGTGGGEKLFF.

This chain links TRBV29-1 with TRBJ2-2; no clear D. The CDR3 runs to 12 residues. V was cut by 8 bases and J by 3 bases, with 10 bases left in between. In germline, CDR1 is SQVTM, CDR2 ANQGSEA. The DNA of the CDR3 is TGCAGCTCGATCGCGGACACCGGGGAGCTGTTTTTT. Translation: CSSIADTGELFF.

This chain connects TRBV29-1 to TRBJ2-7; possible D gene TRBD2, 6 bases. Germline V gives CDR1 SQVTM, CDR2 ANQGSEA. V lost 4 bases, J lost 6 bases, and 7 bases lay in between. The length of the CDR3 is 10 residues. The chain's CDR3 is CSVGGVEQYF. CDR3 nucleotide sequence: TGCAGCGTTGGGGGGGTCGAGCAGTACTTC.

V is TRBV28 and J is TRBJ1-6; 7 nucleotides agree with TRBD1. The CDR3 length is 14 residues. Per the germline V gene, CDR1 is MDHEN and CDR2 is SYDVKM. The junction had 5 bases not matched to a gene; V was cut back by 3 bases and J by 9 bases. The CDR3 protein is CASSFSQGSSPLHF. As DNA, the CDR3 is TGTGCCAGCAGTTTTTCACAGGGGAGTTCACCCCTCCACTTT. Full variable domain (rest looked up from reference TRBV28 and TRBJ1-6): DVKVTQSSRYLVKRTGEKVFLECVQDMDHENMFWYRQDPGLGLRLIYFSYDVKMKEKGDIPEGYSVSREKKERFSLILESASTNQTSMYLCASSFSQGSSPLHFGNGTRLTVT.

The CDR3 coding sequence is TGCGCCAGCAGCCAAGGACTAGCGGCCACAGATACGCAGTATTTT. Protein product: CASSQGLAATDTQYF. This chain links TRBV4-3 with TRBJ2-3, with 9 nucleotides matching TRBD2. The CDR3 is 15 amino acids. Trimming at V came to 1 base and at J to 2 bases, leaving 1 base not matched to a gene. Germline assignment: CDR1 LGHNA and CDR2 YSLEER.

This sequence joins TRBV2 and TRBJ2-2, with 12 bases that match TRBD2. In germline, CDR1 is SNHLY, CDR2 FYNNEI. The CDR3 is 17 residues long. After removal of 3 bases from V and 5 bases from J, the junction contained 7 bases not matched to a gene. CDR3 nucleotides: TGTGCCAGCAGTGACCCTAGCGGGAGGGCCGGGACCGGGGAGCTGTTTTTT. Translation gives CASSDPSGRAGTGELFF.

This clone came up a few times. The CDR3 nucleotides are TGCGCCAGCAGCCCCCCCGGGACTAGCGTCAATGAGCAGTTCTTC. Amino acids: CASSPPGTSVNEQFF. The rearrangement links TRBV4-3 to TRBJ2-1, with 10 nucleotides matching TRBD2. The germline CDR1 and CDR2 sequences are LGHNA and YSLEER. After removal of 4 bases from V and 6 bases from J, the junction contained 6 bases not matched to a gene. The CDR3 runs to 15 residues.